This TCR beta chain came from a study of CD8+ T cells in alopecia areata. Study-wide results and caveats: Affected lesional scalp, above all in alopecia totalis/universalis, was more clonal than normal scalp. Scalp sample sequencing also detects resident alphabeta T cells of normal skin.

Patients with alopecia areata provided lesional scalp punch biopsies as well as peripheral blood. Regarding this clone: Its specificity is unknown.

Isolated RNA was reverse transcribed into cDNA used as the sequencing template. TCRdb's copy holds only in-frame clones and misses some; the assay was immunoSEQ multiplex PCR. The sample records about 23,000 clones, 40% to 65% being singletons. The CDR3 length is 11 residues. CDR1 SGHAT and CDR2 FQNNGV come from the germline V gene. The V gene lost 4 bases and the J gene lost 2 bases, with 3 bases spanning the gap. The rearrangement uses TRBV11-2 and TRBJ2-7; D not resolved. This TCR was recovered from a human donor with alopecia areata. Material for sequencing was NKG2D-high CD8+ T cells sorted from blood. The CDR3 DNA sequence: TGTGCCAGCAGCTCCACCTACGAGCAGTACTTC. It yields the protein CASSSTYEQYF.